This entry is about one T cell receptor beta chain. Treatment in this sample: randomized to nivolumab then ipilimumab (arm A) or the reverse (arm B). Sorted cells were live CD3+CD8+, lacking CD19 and CD56, from PBMCs. Sequencing was performed with immunoSEQ multiplex PCR; in TCRdb, only in-frame clones are kept and a portion is missing. This sample has some 32,000 clones, with under 90% found just once. This entry is derived from a study of sequential checkpoint blockade in melanoma. About the research overall: First-line arms were nivolumab then ipilimumab, or the reverse, randomized 1:1. Both treatment sequences were followed by maintenance nivolumab.

Deletions cut 5 bases from V and 2 bases from J, with 12 bases between. The CDR3 has 14 residues. CDR1 and CDR2 (germline): SSHAT, FNYEAQ (reference sequence). This clonotype was obtained from a human donor with melanoma. The material was CD8+ T cells sorted from blood (inferred from file names), obtained from a patient given nivolumab and ipilimumab in sequence. This sequence joins TRBV7-7 and TRBJ2-5; D is perhaps TRBD1 (5 bases). Written as DNA, the CDR3 is TGTGCCAGCAGCGTGACAGCCCTACAAGAGACCCAGTACTTC. This gives the protein CASSVTALQETQYF.